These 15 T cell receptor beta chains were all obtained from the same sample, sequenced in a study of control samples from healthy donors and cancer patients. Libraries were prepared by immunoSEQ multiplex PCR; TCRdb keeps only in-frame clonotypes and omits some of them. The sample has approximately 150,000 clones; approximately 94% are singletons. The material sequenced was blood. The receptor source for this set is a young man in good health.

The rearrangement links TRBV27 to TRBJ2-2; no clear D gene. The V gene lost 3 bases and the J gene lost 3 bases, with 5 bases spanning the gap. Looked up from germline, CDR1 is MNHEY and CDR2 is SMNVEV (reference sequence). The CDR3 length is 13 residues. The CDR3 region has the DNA TGTGCCAGCAGTTTCTACGACACCGGGGAGCTGTTTTTT. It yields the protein CASSFYDTGELFF.

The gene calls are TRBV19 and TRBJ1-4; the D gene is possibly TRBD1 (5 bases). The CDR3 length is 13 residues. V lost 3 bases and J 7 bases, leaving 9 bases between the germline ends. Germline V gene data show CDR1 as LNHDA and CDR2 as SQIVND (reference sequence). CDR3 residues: CASSIGTSEKLFF. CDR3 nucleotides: TGTGCCAGTAGTATCGGGACGAGTGAAAAACTGTTTTTT.

CDR3 nucleotide sequence: TGCGCCAGCAGCCCGGGTAATGAGAGACAGGGAATGGGAGTCACTGAAGCTTTCTTT. It is translated as CASSPGNERQGMGVTEAFF. The rearrangement joins TRBV4-1 to TRBJ1-1; 7 nucleotides agree with TRBD1. The CDR3 has 19 residues. The V gene end was trimmed by 4 bases and the J gene end by 4 bases; junction bases not matched to a gene: 21. The germline V gene has CDR1 MGHRA and CDR2 YSYEKL.

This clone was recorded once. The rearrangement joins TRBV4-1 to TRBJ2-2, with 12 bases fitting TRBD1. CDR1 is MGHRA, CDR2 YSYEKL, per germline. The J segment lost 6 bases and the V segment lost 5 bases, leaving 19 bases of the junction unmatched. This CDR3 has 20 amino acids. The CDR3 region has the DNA TGCGCCAGCAGCGCAAGGGCAGCCCCGGGACAGGGGGCTGCAGCCGGGGAGCTGTTTTTT. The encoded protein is CASSARAAPGQGAAAGELFF.

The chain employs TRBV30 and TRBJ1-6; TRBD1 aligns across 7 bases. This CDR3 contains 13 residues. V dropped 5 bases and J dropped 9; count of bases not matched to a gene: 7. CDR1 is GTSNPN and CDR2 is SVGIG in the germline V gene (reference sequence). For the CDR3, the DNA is TGTGCCTGGGGCCGACAGGGTGGTTCACCCCTCCACTTT. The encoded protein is CAWGRQGGSPLHF.

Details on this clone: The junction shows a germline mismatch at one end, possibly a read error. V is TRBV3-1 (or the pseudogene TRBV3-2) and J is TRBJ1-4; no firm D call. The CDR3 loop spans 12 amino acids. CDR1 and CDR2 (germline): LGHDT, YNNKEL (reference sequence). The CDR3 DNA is TGTGCCAGCAGCCATCAAGGGCGTCCCCTGATTTTT. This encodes CASSHQGRPLIF.

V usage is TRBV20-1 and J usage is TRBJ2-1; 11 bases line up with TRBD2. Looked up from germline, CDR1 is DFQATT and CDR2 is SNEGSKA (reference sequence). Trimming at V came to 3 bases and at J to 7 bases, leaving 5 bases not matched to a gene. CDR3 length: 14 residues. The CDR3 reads CSASGASGRNEQFF. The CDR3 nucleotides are TGCAGTGCTAGTGGGGCTAGCGGGAGGAATGAGCAGTTCTTC.

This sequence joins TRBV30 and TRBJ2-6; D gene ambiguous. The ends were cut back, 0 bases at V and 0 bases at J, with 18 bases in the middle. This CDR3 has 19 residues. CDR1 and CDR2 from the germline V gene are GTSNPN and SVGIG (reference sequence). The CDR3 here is CAWSVLRIFRGSGANVLTF. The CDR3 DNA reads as TGTGCCTGGAGTGTACTCCGGATTTTTCGAGGCTCTGGGGCCAACGTCCTGACTTTC.

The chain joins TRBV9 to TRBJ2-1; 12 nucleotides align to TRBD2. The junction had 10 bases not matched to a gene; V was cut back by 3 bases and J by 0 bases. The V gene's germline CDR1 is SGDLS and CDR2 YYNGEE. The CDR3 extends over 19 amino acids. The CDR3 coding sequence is TGTGCCAGCAGCGACGGGCTAGCGGGGGGGCGAATCTCCTACAATGAGCAGTTCTTC. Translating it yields CASSDGLAGGRISYNEQFF.

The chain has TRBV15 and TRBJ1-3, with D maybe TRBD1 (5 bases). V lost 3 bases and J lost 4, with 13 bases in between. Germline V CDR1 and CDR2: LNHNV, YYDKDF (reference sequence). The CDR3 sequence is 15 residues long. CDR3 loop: CATSRRGDGGNTIYF. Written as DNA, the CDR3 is TGTGCCACCAGCAGGAGGGGAGATGGGGGAAACACCATATATTTT.

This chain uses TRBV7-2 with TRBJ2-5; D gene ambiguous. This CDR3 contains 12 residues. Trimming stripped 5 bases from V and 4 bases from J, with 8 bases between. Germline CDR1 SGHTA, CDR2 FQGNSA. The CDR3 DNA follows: TGTGCCAGCAGCCTTGGGGTAGAGACCCAGTACTTC. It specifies CASSLGVETQYF.

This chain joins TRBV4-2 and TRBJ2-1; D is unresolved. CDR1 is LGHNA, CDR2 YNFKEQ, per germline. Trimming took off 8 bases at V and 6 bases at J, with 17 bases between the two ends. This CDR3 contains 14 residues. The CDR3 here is CASRDSPSLNEQFF. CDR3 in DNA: TGTGCCAGCCGTGACTCTCCATCCCTCAATGAGCAGTTCTTC.

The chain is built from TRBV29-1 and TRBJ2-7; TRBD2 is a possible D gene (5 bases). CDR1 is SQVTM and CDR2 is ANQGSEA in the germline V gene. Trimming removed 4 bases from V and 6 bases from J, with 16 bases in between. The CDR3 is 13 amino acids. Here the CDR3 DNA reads TGCAGCGTTGTCGACATGGAGGCTGGCGAGCAGTACTTC. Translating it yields CSVVDMEAGEQYF.

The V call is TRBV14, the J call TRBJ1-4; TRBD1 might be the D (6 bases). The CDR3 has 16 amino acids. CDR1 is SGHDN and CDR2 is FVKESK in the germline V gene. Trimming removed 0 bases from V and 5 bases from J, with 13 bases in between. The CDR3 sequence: CASSQDGDRLNEKLFF. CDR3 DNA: TGTGCCAGCAGCCAAGATGGAGACAGGCTCAATGAAAAACTGTTTTTT. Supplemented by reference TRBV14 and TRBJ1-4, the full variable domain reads EAGVTQFPSHSVIEKGQTVTLRCDPISGHDNLYWYRRVMGKEIKFLLHFVKESKQDESGMPNNRFLAERTGGTYSTLKVQPAELEDSGVYFCASSQDGDRLNEKLFFGSGTQLSVL.

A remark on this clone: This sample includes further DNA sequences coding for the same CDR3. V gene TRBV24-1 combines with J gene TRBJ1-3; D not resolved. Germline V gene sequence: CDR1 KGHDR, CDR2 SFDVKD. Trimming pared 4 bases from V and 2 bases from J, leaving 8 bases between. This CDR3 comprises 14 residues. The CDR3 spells CATSDPGTGNTIYF. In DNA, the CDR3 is TGTGCCACCAGTGACCCCGGGACTGGAAACACCATATATTTT.